One and the same sample provided the 23 T cell receptor beta chains below, sequenced in a study of technical replicates of blood from several donors. Produced via immunoSEQ multiplex PCR; TCRdb's table is partial and in-frame only. The data show under 70,000 clones, 90% to 95% seen once. The sample comprised PBMCs. Every receptor here comes from a human donor in good health. Some clones in this sample may be carry-over from other donors' samples.

The CDR3 protein is CASSSYETQYF. The CDR3 DNA reads as TGTGCCAGCAGTTCTTATGAGACCCAGTACTTC. The chain links TRBV6-5 to TRBJ2-5; D not certain. This CDR3 region has 11 residues. Germline V lookup: CDR1 MNHEY, CDR2 SVGAGI. Trimming removed 4 bases at V and 5 bases at J, with 5 bases between.

The chain joins TRBV7-8 to TRBJ2-3; 9 nucleotides line up with TRBD2. CDR1 and CDR2 (germline): SGHVS, FQNEAQ. CDR3 length: 18 amino acids. J was trimmed by 0 bases and V by 4 bases; bases with no gene match: 11. The CDR3 here is CASSSYPSGAGSTDTQYF. CDR3 nucleotide sequence: TGTGCCAGCAGCTCATACCCTAGCGGGGCGGGTAGCACAGATACGCAGTATTTT.

The rearrangement joins TRBV7-2 to TRBJ1-2, with D maybe TRBD1 (6 bases). V was shortened by 2 bases and J by 3 bases, with 7 bases between the two germline ends. CDR1 and CDR2 (germline): SGHTA, FQGNSA. The CDR3 sequence is 13 residues long. CDR3 nucleotide sequence: TGTGCCAGCAGCTTACGACAGGACTATGGCTACACCTTC. Protein product: CASSLRQDYGYTF.

The CDR3 is CASTPRGPRGGDEQFF. As DNA, the CDR3 is TGTGCCAGTACCCCCAGGGGGCCCAGGGGGGGGGATGAGCAGTTCTTC. The V gene is TRBV19, the J gene TRBJ2-1; D is possibly TRBD1 (8 bases). There are 16 residues in the CDR3. The germline gives CDR1 LNHDA, CDR2 SQIVND (reference sequence). Trimming stripped 7 bases from V and 8 bases from J, with 24 bases between.

The V gene is TRBV29-1, the J gene TRBJ2-7; TRBD1 aligns across 7 bases. Trimming took 6 bases from V and 6 from J; bases not matched to a gene: 8. CDR3 length: 12 residues. Germline V gene data show CDR1 as SQVTM and CDR2 as ANQGSEA. CDR3 nucleotide sequence: TGCAGCGTCGGCCGACAGGGTCTCGAGCAGTACTTC. Translation gives CSVGRQGLEQYF.

V gene TRBV6-1 combines with J gene TRBJ1-2; 8 bases agree with TRBD1. The V gene end was trimmed by 1 base and the J gene end by 8 bases; junction bases not matched to a gene: 12. There are 16 residues in the CDR3. Per the germline V gene, CDR1 is MNHNS and CDR2 is SASEGT. The CDR3 region is CASSEVLTGQGRGYTF. The CDR3 DNA reads as TGTGCCAGCAGTGAAGTCCTGACTGGACAGGGAAGAGGCTACACCTTC.

The chain is built from TRBV7-3 and TRBJ2-1; 9 bases are a match to TRBD1. The germline V gene has CDR1 SGHTA and CDR2 FQGTGA. The CDR3 is 15 residues long. The V segment lost 4 bases and the J segment 7 bases; nucleotides outside the gene matches: 8. The CDR3, as DNA: TGTGCCAGCAGCTCCGAGGCGACAGGGGGAAATGAGCAGTTCTTC. Translating gives CASSSEATGGNEQFF. Based on the CDR3 plus reference TRBV7-3 and TRBJ2-1, the full variable domain is GAGVSQTPSNKVTEKGKYVELRCDPISGHTALYWYRQSLGQGPEFLIYFQGTGAADDSGLPNDRFFAVRPEGSVSTLKIQRTERGDSAVYLCASSSEATGGNEQFFGPGTRLTVL.

V is TRBV6-1 and J is TRBJ2-6; perhaps TRBD1 as D (5 bases). There are 14 residues in the CDR3. Germline CDR1 MNHNS, CDR2 SASEGT. The V gene lost 7 bases and the J gene lost 2 bases, with 9 bases spanning the gap. CDR3 sequence: CASNRGTGANVLTF. The CDR3 DNA sequence: TGTGCCAGCAATAGGGGAACTGGGGCCAACGTCCTGACTTTC.

V and J are TRBV19 and TRBJ2-3; 9 nucleotides agree with TRBD2. CDR1 is LNHDA, CDR2 SQIVND, per germline (reference sequence). The V and J ends lost 7 bases and 7 bases, in that order; junction bases with no gene match: 9. The CDR3 loop spans 14 amino acids. Here the CDR3 reads CASTPSGTPNTQYF. The CDR3 nucleotides are TGTGCCAGTACCCCTAGCGGGACGCCGAATACGCAGTATTTT. The full variable domain, completed using reference TRBV19 and TRBJ2-3, is DGGITQSPKYLFRKEGQNVTLSCEQNLNHDAMYWYRQDPGQGLRLIYYSQIVNDFQKGDIAEGYSVSREKKESFPLTVTSAQKNPTAFYLCASTPSGTPNTQYFGPGTRLTVL.

The V call is TRBV4-2, the J call TRBJ2-5; D is undetermined. V lost 1 base and J 4 bases, leaving 10 bases between the germline ends. Per the germline V gene, CDR1 is LGHNA and CDR2 is YNFKEQ. The CDR3 consists of 14 residues. The CDR3 DNA reads TGTGCCAGCAGCCAAGCCCCTCAGGCAGAGACCCAGTACTTC. It yields the protein CASSQAPQAETQYF.

The chain combines TRBV6-6 with TRBJ1-6; no clear D. Deletions cut 2 bases from V and 3 bases from J, with 8 bases between. Germline CDR1 reads MNHNY; CDR2 reads SVGAGI (reference sequence). The CDR3 runs 15 residues. CDR3 in amino acids: CASSYSGRYNSPLHF. CDR3 DNA: TGTGCCAGCAGTTACAGCGGCCGCTATAATTCACCCCTCCACTTT.

The V gene is TRBV30, the J gene TRBJ1-4; 7 bases fit TRBD1. This CDR3 is built from 13 residues. V dropped 5 bases and J dropped 8; count of bases not matched to a gene: 8. From germline, CDR1 is GTSNPN and CDR2 SVGIG (reference sequence). CDR3 amino acids: CAWARQGWEKLFF. In nucleotides, the CDR3 is TGTGCCTGGGCCCGACAGGGCTGGGAAAAACTGTTTTTT.

This chain links TRBV4-3 with TRBJ1-5; D is possibly TRBD1 (5 bases). This CDR3 contains 16 residues. From germline, CDR1 is LGHNA and CDR2 YSLEER. With 4 bases removed from V and 0 bases from J, the gap between germline ends came to 13 bases. The CDR3 DNA is TGCGCCAGCAGCCGCGACGGGAGGGGTAGCAATCAGCCCCAGCATTTT. It is translated as CASSRDGRGSNQPQHF.

The chain uses TRBV5-4 and TRBJ2-7; 7 positions match TRBD2. This CDR3 spans 14 amino acids. Germline CDR1 SGHNT, CDR2 YYREEE (reference sequence). J was trimmed by 3 bases and V by 0 bases; bases with no gene match: 3. CDR3 in amino acids: CASSLGGSYYEQYF. CDR3 DNA sequence: TGTGCCAGCAGCTTGGGCGGGAGTTACTACGAGCAGTACTTC.

The chain uses TRBV4-1 and TRBJ2-6; D is perhaps TRBD2 (6 bases). Between the trimmed V and J ends, which lost 1 base and 0 bases, there was a span of 16 bases. This CDR3 spans 19 amino acids. Germline values: CDR1 MGHRA, CDR2 YSYEKL. DNA of the CDR3: TGCGCCAGCAGCCAAGGTCCGGGACTGGAGATCTCTGGGGCCAACGTCCTGACTTTC. Protein product: CASSQGPGLEISGANVLTF.

This clone was seen only once. The rearrangement uses TRBV5-6 and TRBJ2-1; no clear D. CDR3 length: 11 residues. Germline V gene lookup returns CDR1 SGHDT and CDR2 YYEEEE. Trimming removed 5 bases from V and 3 bases from J, with 3 bases in between. The CDR3 DNA follows: TGTGCCAGCAGTTACTACAATGAGCAGTTCTTC. Translating it yields CASSYYNEQFF. Based on the CDR3 plus reference TRBV5-6 and TRBJ2-1, the full variable domain is DAGVTQSPTHLIKTRGQQVTLRCSPKSGHDTVSWYQQALGQGPQFIFQYYEEEERQRGNFPDRFSGHQFPNYSSELNVNALLLGDSALYLCASSYYNEQFFGPGTRLTVL.

V gene TRBV2 combines with J gene TRBJ2-7, with 11 bases lining up with TRBD2. The CDR3 sequence is 13 residues long. Germline trimming cut 7 bases from V and 2 bases from J; bases unmatched to any gene: 1. The germline gives CDR1 SNHLY, CDR2 FYNNEI. The CDR3 region has the DNA TGTGCCAGCAAGGGACTAGCGGCCTACGAGCAGTACTTC. This encodes CASKGLAAYEQYF.

CDR3 bases: TGCAGCGTAACACAGGGTAACTATGGCTACACCTTC. Translated, it gives CSVTQGNYGYTF. The chain has TRBV29-1 and TRBJ1-2, with a possible D match to TRBD1 (6 bases). The germline V gene has CDR1 SQVTM and CDR2 ANQGSEA. V gave up 6 bases and J gave up 1 base, with 9 bases separating them. The CDR3 contains 12 residues.

The rearrangement uses TRBV10-3 and TRBJ2-3, with D possibly matching TRBD2 (6 bases). Trimming removed 2 bases from V and 6 bases from J, with 9 bases in between. Germline assignment: CDR1 ENHRY and CDR2 SYGVKD. This CDR3 is 13 amino acids long. The CDR3 region has the DNA TGTGCCATCAGTGAGGACGCGGGGGATACGCAGTATTTT. It yields the protein CAISEDAGDTQYF.

The chain has TRBV6-6 and TRBJ2-1; 8 nucleotides agree with TRBD2. CDR1 is MNHNY, CDR2 SVGAGI, per germline (reference sequence). This CDR3 region has 15 residues. V lost 5 bases, J lost 10 bases, and 13 bases stayed unmatched. In DNA form, the CDR3 reads TGTGCCAGCAGTCCGGGACTAGTTCTTTCGGAGGAGCAGTTCTTC. It specifies CASSPGLVLSEEQFF.

J is TRBJ1-2 and V is TRBV2, with TRBD1 matching over 9 bases. CDR3 size: 15 residues. J gave up 4 bases and V 2 bases, and 5 bases lay outside the gene matches. Germline CDR1 reads SNHLY; CDR2 reads FYNNEI. CDR3 protein: CASSEQGQGAYGYTF. CDR3 sequence (DNA): TGTGCCAGCAGTGAACAGGGACAGGGAGCCTATGGCTACACCTTC.

This clone has just a few counts. This rearrangement joins TRBV7-3 to TRBJ2-1; the match to TRBD2 covers 7 bases. Losses at the gene ends were 5 bases for V and 0 bases for J; bases not matched to a gene: 4. The CDR3 totals 15 residues. CDR1 SGHTA and CDR2 FQGTGA come from the germline V gene. The CDR3 reads CASSLAASSYNEQFF. CDR3 DNA: TGTGCCAGCAGCCTAGCGGCCAGCTCCTACAATGAGCAGTTCTTC.

The genes are TRBV6-5 and TRBJ2-7; D is perhaps TRBD2 (6 bases). The CDR3 runs 15 residues. Germline loops: CDR1 MNHEY, CDR2 SVGAGI. Trimming removed 5 bases from V and 7 bases from J, with 21 bases in between. The CDR3 region has the DNA TGTGCCAGCAGTACGACTAGTGGCTTTTCTCGGGAGCAGTACTTC. It encodes CASSTTSGFSREQYF.